This entry lists 20 T cell receptor beta chains sequenced from one sample in a study of blood T cell repertoires in COVID-19. TCRdb keeps only in-frame clones here, not all; method: immunoSEQ multiplex PCR. This repertoire shows 110,000 to 150,000 clones, approximately 80% found once; its top ten account for 8.8%. Sequencing used peripheral blood. The origin of the receptors is a woman older than 75 in a cohort sampled during active or convalescent COVID-19.

The chain has TRBV6-1 and TRBJ2-7; D may be TRBD1 (5 bases). Germline V gene data show CDR1 as MNHNS and CDR2 as SASEGT. Trimming shortened V by 0 bases and J by 6 bases, and 24 bases separated the two germline ends. The CDR3 runs to 18 residues. In DNA form, the CDR3 reads TGTGCCAGCAGTGAAGCTCTTGGACACTATCTAACGGACGGCGAGCAGTACTTC. Protein: CASSEALGHYLTDGEQYF.

The V and J genes are TRBV28 and TRBJ1-2; no firm D call. The CDR3 is 13 amino acids. Germline CDR1 is MDHEN and CDR2 is SYDVKM. Trimming removed 5 bases at V and 0 bases at J, with 7 bases between. The CDR3 is CASSGRSNYGYTF. The CDR3 DNA sequence: TGTGCCAGCAGTGGCAGGTCTAACTATGGCTACACCTTC.

The CDR3 DNA reads as TGTGCCAGCAGCTTCGGGGAAACCAAGGCCAACGAGCAGTACGTC. This translates into CASSFGETKANEQYV. The chain has TRBV5-5 and TRBJ2-7, with D perhaps TRBD2 (5 bases). The CDR3 sequence is 15 residues long. With 2 bases removed from V and 5 bases from J, the gap between germline ends came to 17 bases. Germline V gene data show CDR1 as SGHKS and CDR2 as YYEKEE (reference sequence).

The CDR3 region is CASSRAPTGVEDTQYF. CDR3 nucleotides: TGTGCCAGCAGCCGAGCGCCGACAGGGGTAGAAGATACGCAGTATTTT. This chain connects TRBV7-8 to TRBJ2-3; 8 nucleotides align to TRBD1. CDR3 size: 16 residues. CDR1 SGHVS and CDR2 FQNEAQ come from the germline V gene. The trim removed 5 bases at V and 5 bases at J, leaving 12 bases unmatched. The entire variable domain, with the rest obtained from reference TRBV7-8 and TRBJ2-3, is as follows: GAGVSQSPRYKVAKRGQDVALRCDPISGHVSLFWYQQALGQGPEFLTYFQNEAQLDKSGLPSDRFFAERPEGSVSTLKIQRTQQEDSAVYLCASSRAPTGVEDTQYFGPGTRLTVL.

CDR3: CASSLLSGQGSKRGKTQYF. The CDR3 region has the DNA TGTGCCAGCAGCTTATTATCGGGACAGGGTTCTAAACGAGGAAAGACCCAGTACTTC. The chain combines TRBV7-2 with TRBJ2-5, with 9 bases aligning to TRBD1. V lost 2 bases and J lost 6; bases outside the gene matches: 19. Germline V gene sequence: CDR1 SGHTA, CDR2 FQGNSA. The CDR3 spans 19 residues.

This chain uses TRBV19 with TRBJ2-2; the match to TRBD2 covers 8 bases. J lost 7 bases, V lost 4 bases, and 8 bases had no gene match. The CDR3 has 15 residues. Germline assignment: CDR1 LNHDA and CDR2 SQIVND (reference sequence). The CDR3 here is CASSTGPGGGGELFF. CDR3 nucleotides: TGTGCCAGTAGTACGGGACCGGGGGGGGGCGGGGAGCTGTTTTTT. The complete variable domain, with remaining parts taken from reference TRBV19 and TRBJ2-2, reads DGGITQSPKYLFRKEGQNVTLSCEQNLNHDAMYWYRQDPGQGLRLIYYSQIVNDFQKGDIAEGYSVSREKKESFPLTVTSAQKNPTAFYLCASSTGPGGGGELFFGEGSRLTVL.

In its sample, this clone was seen once. The V call is TRBV19, the J call TRBJ2-5; D is unclear. The germline gives CDR1 LNHDA, CDR2 SQIVND (reference sequence). Trimming cost V 5 bases and J 2 bases, with 12 bases left between them. The CDR3 contains 14 residues. CDR3 in amino acids: CASSEAQVQETQYF. The CDR3 coding sequence is TGTGCCAGTAGTGAAGCCCAGGTGCAAGAGACCCAGTACTTC.

The V and J genes are TRBV28 and TRBJ2-3, with 10 positions matching TRBD2. CDR3 length: 14 residues. Per the germline V gene, CDR1 is MDHEN and CDR2 is SYDVKM. Losses at the gene ends were 6 bases for V and 3 bases for J; bases not matched to a gene: 3. In DNA, the CDR3 is TGTGCCAGCAGGCCGGGACTAGCGACAGATACGCAGTATTTT. Translation: CASRPGLATDTQYF.

This clone was counted a single time. The V gene is TRBV5-4, the J gene TRBJ1-2; TRBD1 might be the D (5 bases). The CDR3 has 14 amino acids. Trimming took off 2 bases at V and 4 bases at J, with 12 bases between the two ends. Germline CDR1 reads SGHNT; CDR2 reads YYREEE (reference sequence). The CDR3 protein is CASSFRQHFYGYTF. Written as DNA, the CDR3 is TGTGCCAGCAGCTTTCGACAGCACTTCTATGGCTACACCTTC.

V usage is TRBV10-3 and J usage is TRBJ1-6; 9 nucleotides match TRBD1. The CDR3 length is 15 residues. Trimming cost V 1 base and J 9 bases; bases outside gene matches: 4. CDR1 is ENHRY and CDR2 is SYGVKD in the germline V gene. CDR3 region: CAISELGQGGSPLHF. CDR3 nucleotides: TGTGCCATCAGTGAGTTGGGACAGGGAGGTTCACCCCTCCACTTT.

The chain combines TRBV7-2 with TRBJ1-1; D ambiguous. V was clipped by 6 bases and J by 0 bases, with 8 bases between them. Germline V gene lookup returns CDR1 SGHTA and CDR2 FQGNSA. The CDR3 is 13 residues long. The CDR3 sequence: CASSGLLNTEAFF. The CDR3 DNA is TGTGCCAGCAGTGGACTTCTGAACACTGAAGCTTTCTTT.

The genes are TRBV7-9 and TRBJ2-7, with 7 positions matching TRBD1. This CDR3 is built from 12 residues. V lost 6 bases and J lost 4; bases outside the gene matches: 3. The germline V gene has CDR1 SEHNR and CDR2 FQNEAQ (reference sequence). The CDR3 coding sequence is TGTGCCAGCAGTCCGGACAGGTACGAGCAGTACTTC. Protein product: CASSPDRYEQYF.

CDR3 coding DNA: TGTGCCAGCAGCTGGCGGGGGACGACTAACGGGGAGCTGTTTTTT. It is translated as CASSWRGTTNGELFF. This rearrangement joins TRBV5-4 to TRBJ2-2, with 7 positions matching TRBD2. There are 15 residues in the CDR3. Per the germline V gene, CDR1 is SGHNT and CDR2 is YYREEE (reference sequence). Trimming cost V 3 bases and J 7 bases; bases outside gene matches: 9.

The chain employs TRBV7-6 and TRBJ1-2, with a weak D call TRBD1 (6 bases). CDR1 is SGHVS and CDR2 is FNYEAQ in the germline V gene. The CDR3 totals 13 residues. V lost 6 bases and J 1 base, leaving 9 bases between the germline ends. CDR3 protein: CASSNRDNYGYTF. The CDR3 bases are TGTGCCAGCAGTAACAGGGATAACTATGGCTACACCTTC.

V and J are TRBV18 and TRBJ1-4, with a weak D call TRBD1 (5 bases). The CDR3 extends over 16 amino acids. From germline, CDR1 is KGHSH and CDR2 LQKENI. Trimming left V 2 bases short and J 0 bases short, with 10 bases between. CDR3 residues: CASSPTGTATNEKLFF. CDR3 nucleotide sequence: TGTGCCAGCTCACCAACAGGAACTGCAACTAATGAAAAACTGTTTTTT.

Written as DNA, the CDR3 is TGCGCCAGCAGCCAAGATCGTGCGACAGGAGCTAATGAAAAACTGTTTTTT. It translates to CASSQDRATGANEKLFF. This chain connects TRBV4-1 to TRBJ1-4, with D perhaps TRBD1 (6 bases). The CDR3 has 17 residues. V was clipped by 0 bases and J by 3 bases, with 14 bases between them. Germline V gene data show CDR1 as MGHRA and CDR2 as YSYEKL.

The CDR3 spells CASSLMLGGTQYF. CDR3 coding DNA: TGTGCCAGCAGCTTAATGTTAGGAGGGACCCAGTACTTC. The chain recombines TRBV11-3 with TRBJ2-5, with TRBD2 as a possible D gene (5 bases). Germline loops: CDR1 SGHNT, CDR2 YENEEA. Trimming cost V 2 bases and J 7 bases, with 11 bases left between them. The CDR3 sequence is 13 residues long.

The chain carries TRBV19 and TRBJ1-6; D not certain. This CDR3 has 13 amino acids. CDR1 and CDR2 (germline): LNHDA, SQIVND (reference sequence). Trimming left V 5 bases short and J 7 bases short, with 9 bases between. CDR3 DNA sequence: TGTGCCAGTAGTGTACCAGGAAATTCACCCCTCCACTTT. Its translation: CASSVPGNSPLHF.

This chain connects TRBV6-1 to TRBJ1-2; a possible D gene is TRBD1 (6 bases). Looked up from germline, CDR1 is MNHNS and CDR2 is SASEGT. V was clipped by 3 bases and J by 6 bases, with 8 bases between them. This CDR3 comprises 12 residues. The CDR3 spells CASSDYRDGYTF. Written as DNA, the CDR3 is TGTGCCAGCAGTGATTACAGGGATGGCTACACCTTC.

This chain joins TRBV6-5 and TRBJ2-1, with 9 bases fitting TRBD2. V trimming: 7 bases; J trimming: 6 bases; junction bases outside the gene matches: 10. Per germline, CDR1 MNHEY and CDR2 SVGAGI. The CDR3 length is 15 residues. CDR3 sequence reads: CASTLTAGGLNEQFF. In DNA form, the CDR3 reads TGTGCCAGCACTCTGACTGCGGGGGGGCTCAATGAGCAGTTCTTC.